Below, 3 T cell receptor beta chains from the same sample are listed, as sequenced in a study of shared clonotypes between healthy human individuals. Data came from immunoSEQ multiplex PCR; TCRdb stores just in-frame clones and leaves some out. The data contain millions of clones, 85% to 95% of them singletons. Sequences were obtained from naive CD4+ T cells from PBMCs. The sample's subset: CD45RA+ positively selected. These receptors originate from a man aged 18 to 30 in good health. Some clones in this sample may be carry-over from other donors' samples.

The V and J genes are TRBV10-1 and TRBJ1-5, with D perhaps matching TRBD1 (5 bases). Trimming took 5 bases from V and 7 from J, leaving 9 bases between them. This CDR3 region has 12 residues. CDR1 is WNHNN, CDR2 SYGVQD, per germline (reference sequence). The CDR3 bases are TGCGCCAGCAGTAGGGGTGTCCAGCCCCAGCATTTT. This codes for CASSRGVQPQHF.

Comments on this clone: The same CDR3 also results from other DNA sequences found in this sample. This chain links TRBV7-2 with TRBJ2-7, with a possible D match to TRBD1 (5 bases). Between the trimmed V and J ends, which lost 0 bases and 3 bases, there was a span of 12 bases. This CDR3 has 15 amino acids. Germline V CDR1 and CDR2: SGHTA, FQGNSA. The CDR3 region has the DNA TGTGCCAGCAGCTTAGCGTCCGGCAGGGACTACGAGCAGTACTTC. Encoded protein: CASSLASGRDYEQYF. Complete variable domain (other parts from reference TRBV7-2 and TRBJ2-7): GAGVSQSPSNKVTEKGKDVELRCDPISGHTALYWYRQSLGQGLEFLIYFQGNSAPDKSGLPSDRFSAERTGGSVSTLTIQRTQQEDSAVYLCASSLASGRDYEQYFGPGTRLTVT.

CDR3 sequence (DNA): TGCGCCAGCTCCTGGGGGCTGGCGGAGACCCAGTACTTC. Protein product: CASSWGLAETQYF. V and J are TRBV5-1 and TRBJ2-5; possibly TRBD1 for D (6 bases). CDR1 is SGHRS, CDR2 YFSETQ, per germline. The CDR3 covers 13 residues. Trimming shortened V by 7 bases and J by 5 bases, and 15 bases separated the two germline ends.